Here is one TCR beta chain with its context. Its antigen remains unidentified. TCRdb used MiXCR to reprocess the 5' RACE reads, holding one entry per CDR3 protein. Among 420,000 or so distinct CDR3 sequences, less than 20% were seen once, and the ten largest hold roughly an eighth. The data belong to a study of identical twins. Study conclusions and caveats: Models underestimated out-of-frame TCR alpha sharing in monozygotic twins. Zero-insertion findings could be partly confounded by invariant cells (MAIT and iNKT cells). Interpretation of the results relied on cross-sectional statistical analysis and not on following the same donors.

The germline CDR1 and CDR2 sequences are KGHSH and LQKENI. The CDR3 is 14 amino acids. V lost 0 bases, J lost 3 bases, and 9 bases lay in between. The gene calls are TRBV18 and TRBJ2-7, with D perhaps being TRBD1 or TRBD2 (5 bases each). The source is a man aged 45-65 years in good health. The specimen sequenced was naive T cells sorted from blood. As DNA, the CDR3 is TGTGCCAGCTCACCACCGGGACCGAACTACGAGCAGTACTTC. Its translation: CASSPPGPNYEQYF.